This T cell receptor beta chain was sequenced for a study of T cells in Graves' hyperthyroidism and ophthalmopathy. Whole-study findings and limits: Ophthalmopathy stood apart from stable hyperthyroidism in a 13 V-J model.

The germline V gene has CDR1 SGDLS and CDR2 YYNGEE. The CDR3 is 14 amino acids. V was pared by 0 bases and J by 9 bases, with 3 bases of the junction left unmatched. Using RNA transcripts as the source, TCR beta CDR3 regions were amplified. The HTBI primer set was used in a first-round RT-PCR of the TCR CDR3. Each CDR3 protein is one row after TCRdb ran MiXCR on the multiplex PCR reads. The table shows about half a million distinct CDR3 sequences, with about 20% occurring only once. Concerning this clonotype: The antigen is undetermined.

The clonotype comes from a man aged 35 to 55 with Graves' ophthalmopathy. This chain connects TRBV9 to TRBJ2-1; TRBD2 matches at 10 bases. Sequenced input: blood. For the CDR3, the DNA is TGTGCCAGCAGCGTAGGCACTAGCGGGACTGAGCAGTTCTTC. Encoded protein: CASSVGTSGTEQFF.